The next 18 T cell receptor beta chains were all read from a single sample in a study of cytomegalovirus exposure and HLA in healthy donors. The PCR had 60 Vbeta and 13 Jbeta primers. The protocol was immunoSEQ multiplex PCR, while the TCRdb copy is restricted to in-frame clones and leaves out a portion. The sample contains around 99,000 clones, about four fifths of which appear only once. Sequenced input: PBMCs. These receptor sequences come from a woman aged 30 to 39 in good health and CMV-seronegative.

The chain joins TRBV2 to TRBJ2-1; 11 nucleotides line up with TRBD2. Trimming removed 6 bases from V and 4 bases from J; junction bases left unmatched: 5. The CDR3 extends over 15 amino acids. Germline V gene data show CDR1 as SNHLY and CDR2 as FYNNEI. CDR3 protein: CASSLLAGAYNEQFF. CDR3 nucleotide sequence: TGTGCCAGCAGCCTACTAGCGGGAGCGTACAATGAGCAGTTCTTC.

V is TRBV27 and J is TRBJ2-7, with D possibly TRBD1 on 5 matching bases. Germline-derived CDR1 and CDR2 are MNHEY and SMNVEV (reference sequence). Between the trimmed V and J ends, which lost 4 bases and 4 bases, there was a span of 14 bases. The length of the CDR3 is 14 residues. The CDR3 loop is CASSWKGLLYEQYF. CDR3 nucleotide sequence: TGTGCCAGCAGTTGGAAGGGGTTACTATACGAGCAGTACTTC.

The chain couples TRBV28 to TRBJ2-3; the D gene is possibly TRBD1 (5 bases). V dropped 3 bases and J dropped 0 bases, with 10 bases sitting between them. CDR1 and CDR2 from the germline V gene are MDHEN and SYDVKM. CDR3 length equals 15 residues. The CDR3 here is CASSLWGVSTDTQYF. The CDR3 DNA is TGTGCCAGCAGTTTGTGGGGCGTTAGCACAGATACGCAGTATTTT.

CDR3 sequence (DNA): TGTGCCACCAGCAGAGATCGTAGGAGTAGCGGTAATGAGCAGTTCTTC. Translated, it gives CATSRDRRSSGNEQFF. This chain links TRBV15 with TRBJ2-1, with D maybe TRBD2 (6 bases). This CDR3 comprises 16 residues. CDR1 and CDR2 (germline): LNHNV, YYDKDF (reference sequence). V shed 0 bases and J shed 7 bases, with 16 bases lying between them.

The chain joins TRBV19 to TRBJ2-6, with 10 bases aligning to TRBD2. In germline, CDR1 is LNHDA, CDR2 SQIVND (reference sequence). The trim removed 4 bases at V and 0 bases at J, leaving 6 bases unmatched. This CDR3 is 18 amino acids long. This CDR3 reads CASSRWTSGPSGANVLTF. CDR3 bases: TGTGCCAGTAGTAGATGGACTAGCGGACCCTCTGGGGCCAACGTCCTGACTTTC.

The gene calls are TRBV27 and TRBJ2-1; 8 nucleotides agree with TRBD2. This CDR3 spans 16 amino acids. The V segment lost 5 bases and the J segment 4 bases; nucleotides outside the gene matches: 10. Per the germline V gene, CDR1 is MNHEY and CDR2 is SMNVEV (reference sequence). The chain's CDR3 is CASSLERGRLYNEQFF. CDR3 DNA sequence: TGTGCCAGCAGTCTGGAACGCGGGAGGCTATACAATGAGCAGTTCTTC.

The CDR3 nucleotides read TGTGCCAGCAGCCCCCCTTTAGAAGAGACCCAGTACTTC. Translated, it gives CASSPPLEETQYF. The rearrangement joins TRBV5-4 to TRBJ2-5; no reliable D call. The CDR3 sequence is 13 residues long. Trimming removed 4 bases at V and 3 bases at J, with 10 bases between. Germline values: CDR1 SGHNT, CDR2 YYREEE (reference sequence).

This clone was counted a few times. The CDR3 region has the DNA TGTGCCACCAGCAGAGATTCCGGGACTAGCGACAGAACCTACAATGAGCAGTTCTTC. Translation: CATSRDSGTSDRTYNEQFF. The chain combines TRBV15 with TRBJ2-1, with TRBD2 identical over 10 bases. CDR1 and CDR2 (germline): LNHNV, YYDKDF (reference sequence). V gave up 0 bases and J gave up 2 bases; unmatched junction bases: 10. This CDR3 is 19 amino acids long.

This chain links TRBV27 with TRBJ2-7; TRBD1 is a possible D gene (6 bases). Germline CDR1 and CDR2: MNHEY and SMNVEV (reference sequence). The CDR3 has 12 amino acids. V gave up 7 bases and J gave up 3 bases, with 10 bases separating them. CDR3 amino acids: CASMTGSYEQYF. CDR3 sequence (DNA): TGTGCCAGCATGACAGGTAGCTACGAGCAGTACTTC.

The rearrangement links TRBV6-1 to TRBJ2-7, with 7 nucleotides matching TRBD2. V lost 3 bases and J lost 4; bases outside the gene matches: 9. Germline V CDR1 and CDR2: MNHNS, SASEGT. This CDR3 region has 15 residues. CDR3 in DNA: TGTGCCAGCAGTGACTGGTCCGGGGGGTGGTACGAGCAGTACTTC. This codes for CASSDWSGGWYEQYF.

This clone came up a few times. The rearrangement joins TRBV11-1 to TRBJ2-7; 11 bases match TRBD2. V dropped 6 bases and J dropped 2; count of bases not matched to a gene: 6. The CDR3 contains 15 residues. CDR1 is SGHAT and CDR2 is FQDESV in the germline V gene (reference sequence). The CDR3, as DNA: TGTGCCAGCAGTCCTAAGACTAGCGGGACCTACGAGCAGTACTTC. This encodes CASSPKTSGTYEQYF. Full variable domain (remainder filled in from reference TRBV11-1 and TRBJ2-7): EAEVAQSPRYKITEKSQAVAFWCDPISGHATLYWYRQILGQGPELLVQFQDESVVDDSQLPKDRFSAERLKGVDSTLKIQPAELGDSAMYLCASSPKTSGTYEQYFGPGTRLTVT.

The V call is TRBV5-4, the J call TRBJ2-7, with TRBD1 matching over 7 bases. The trim removed 2 bases at V and 5 bases at J, leaving 7 bases unmatched. This CDR3 spans 14 amino acids. CDR1 SGHNT and CDR2 YYREEE come from the germline V gene (reference sequence). CDR3 amino acids: CASSLGQAVHEQYF. The CDR3 bases are TGTGCCAGCAGCTTAGGACAGGCGGTCCACGAGCAGTACTTC.

The CDR3 region is CASNGGSSGTGELFF. CDR3 nucleotides: TGCGCCAGCAACGGTGGGAGCTCGGGCACCGGGGAGCTGTTTTTT. This chain joins TRBV5-1 and TRBJ2-2; D is possibly TRBD2 (5 bases). This CDR3 contains 15 residues. Germline CDR1 is SGHRS and CDR2 is YFSETQ. Between the trimmed V and J ends, which lost 6 bases and 4 bases, there was a span of 16 bases.

This chain links TRBV7-9 with TRBJ2-7, with 8 bases identical to TRBD2. Germline values: CDR1 SEHNR, CDR2 FQNEAQ (reference sequence). The CDR3 has 14 amino acids. V was pared by 4 bases and J by 4 bases, with 6 bases of the junction left unmatched. CDR3 loop: CASSSRLALYEQYF. In DNA, the CDR3 is TGTGCCAGCAGCTCAAGACTAGCGCTTTACGAGCAGTACTTC. The entire variable domain, with the rest obtained from reference TRBV7-9 and TRBJ2-7, is as follows: DTGVSQNPRHKITKRGQNVTFRCDPISEHNRLYWYRQTLGQGPEFLTYFQNEAQLEKSRLLSDRFSAERPKGSFSTLEIQRTEQGDSAMYLCASSSRLALYEQYFGPGTRLTVT.

The CDR3 DNA is TGCAGTGCCCGGAGGCCCGTTGAGCAGTTCTTC. Its protein is CSARRPVEQFF. The genes are TRBV20-1 and TRBJ2-1; TRBD2 might be the D (5 bases). The V and J ends lost 6 bases and 9 bases respectively, with 12 bases between them. The V gene's germline CDR1 is DFQATT and CDR2 SNEGSKA (reference sequence). The CDR3 has 11 residues.

The chain has TRBV7-9 and TRBJ2-1; D remains unclear. The CDR3 runs to 15 residues. V was clipped by 2 bases and J by 0 bases, with 8 bases between them. CDR1 SEHNR and CDR2 FQNEAQ come from the germline V gene (reference sequence). Written as DNA, the CDR3 is TGTGCCAGCAGCTTATTTTATTCCTCCTACAATGAGCAGTTCTTC. It codes for CASSLFYSSYNEQFF.

The chain carries TRBV11-1 and TRBJ1-1; D possibly corresponds to TRBD1 (5 bases). Between the trimmed V and J ends, which lost 7 bases and 7 bases, there was a span of 19 bases. The germline V gene encodes CDR1 SGHAT and CDR2 FQDESV (reference sequence). The CDR3 is 14 amino acids. This CDR3 is CASTHIDRAYEAFF. CDR3 bases: TGTGCCAGCACCCATATTGACAGAGCCTATGAAGCTTTCTTT.

The chain carries TRBV5-4 and TRBJ2-3; unclear D gene. The CDR3 spans 16 residues. V was trimmed by 4 bases and J by 1 base, leaving 16 bases between them. CDR1 and CDR2 from the germline V gene are SGHNT and YYREEE (reference sequence). The DNA for the CDR3 is TGTGCCAGCAGCGTGGGATACAGTAAGGGCACAGATACGCAGTATTTT. This translates into CASSVGYSKGTDTQYF.